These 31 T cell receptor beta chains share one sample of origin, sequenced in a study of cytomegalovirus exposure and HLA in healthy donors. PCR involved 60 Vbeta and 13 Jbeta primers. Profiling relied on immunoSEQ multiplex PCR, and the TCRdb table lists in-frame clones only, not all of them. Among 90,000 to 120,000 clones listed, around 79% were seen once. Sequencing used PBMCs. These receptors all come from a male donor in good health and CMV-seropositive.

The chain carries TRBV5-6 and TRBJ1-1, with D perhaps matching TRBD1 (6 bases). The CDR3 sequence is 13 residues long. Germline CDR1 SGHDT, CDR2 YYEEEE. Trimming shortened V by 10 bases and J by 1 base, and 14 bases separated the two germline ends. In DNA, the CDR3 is TGTGCCGGGGGCCGGGAAAGGAACACTGAAGCTTTCTTT. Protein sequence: CAGGRERNTEAFF.

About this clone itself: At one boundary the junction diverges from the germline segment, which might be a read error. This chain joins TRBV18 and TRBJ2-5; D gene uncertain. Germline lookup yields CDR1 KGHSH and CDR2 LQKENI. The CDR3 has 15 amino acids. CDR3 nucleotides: TGTGCCAGCTCACCTTTACAGTACGCACAAGAGACCCGGTACTTC. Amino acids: CASSPLQYAQETRYF.

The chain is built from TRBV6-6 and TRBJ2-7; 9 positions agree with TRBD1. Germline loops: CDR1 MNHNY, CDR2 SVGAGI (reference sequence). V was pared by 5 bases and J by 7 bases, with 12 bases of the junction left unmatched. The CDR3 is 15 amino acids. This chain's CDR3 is CASSTDRDRAWEQYF. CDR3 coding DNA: TGTGCCAGCAGTACCGACCGGGACAGGGCCTGGGAGCAGTACTTC.

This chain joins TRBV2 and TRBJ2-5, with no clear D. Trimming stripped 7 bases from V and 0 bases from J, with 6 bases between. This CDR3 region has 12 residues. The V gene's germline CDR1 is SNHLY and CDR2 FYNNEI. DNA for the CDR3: TGTGCCAGCAAATCATACCAAGAGACCCAGTACTTC. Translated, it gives CASKSYQETQYF.

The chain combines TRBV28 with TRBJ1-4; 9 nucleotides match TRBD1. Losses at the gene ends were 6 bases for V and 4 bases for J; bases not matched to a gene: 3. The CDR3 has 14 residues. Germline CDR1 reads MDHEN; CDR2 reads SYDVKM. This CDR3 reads CASRTDRGNEKLFF. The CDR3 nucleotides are TGTGCCAGCAGGACGGACAGGGGTAATGAAAAACTGTTTTTT.

The DNA for the CDR3 is TGCAGTGCTAGAAACAAATACGAGCAGTACTTC. It encodes CSARNKYEQYF. V usage is TRBV20-1 and J usage is TRBJ2-7; D is undetermined. The CDR3 spans 11 residues. The V gene's germline CDR1 is DFQATT and CDR2 SNEGSKA (reference sequence). Trimming pared 2 bases from V and 4 bases from J, leaving 6 bases between.

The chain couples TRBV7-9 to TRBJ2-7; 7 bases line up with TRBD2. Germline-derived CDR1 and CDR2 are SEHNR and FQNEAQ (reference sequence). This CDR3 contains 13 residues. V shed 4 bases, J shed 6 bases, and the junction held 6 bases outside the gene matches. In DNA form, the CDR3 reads TGTGCCAGCAGCTCGTCTTCGGGAGGCGAGCAGTACTTC. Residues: CASSSSSGGEQYF.

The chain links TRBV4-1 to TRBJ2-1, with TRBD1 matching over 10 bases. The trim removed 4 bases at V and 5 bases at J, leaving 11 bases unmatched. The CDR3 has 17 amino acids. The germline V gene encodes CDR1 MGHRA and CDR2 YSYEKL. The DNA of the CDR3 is TGCGCCAGCAGCCGACCCACGGCGGGACAGGGGAACAATGAGCAGTTCTTC. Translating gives CASSRPTAGQGNNEQFF.

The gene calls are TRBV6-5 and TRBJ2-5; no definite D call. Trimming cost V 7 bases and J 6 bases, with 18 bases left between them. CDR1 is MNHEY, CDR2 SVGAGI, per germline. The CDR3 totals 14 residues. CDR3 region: CASIASPAEKTQYF. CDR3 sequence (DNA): TGTGCCAGCATCGCCTCCCCCGCCGAGAAGACCCAGTACTTC.

The CDR3 loop is CASRGGGSSYEQYF. CDR3 nucleotide sequence: TGCGCCAGCAGAGGGGGAGGGAGCTCCTACGAGCAGTACTTC. The chain couples TRBV5-1 to TRBJ2-7; maybe TRBD2 (7 bases). The germline V gene has CDR1 SGHRS and CDR2 YFSETQ. The CDR3 length is 14 residues. Trimming stripped 5 bases from V and 0 bases from J, with 12 bases between.

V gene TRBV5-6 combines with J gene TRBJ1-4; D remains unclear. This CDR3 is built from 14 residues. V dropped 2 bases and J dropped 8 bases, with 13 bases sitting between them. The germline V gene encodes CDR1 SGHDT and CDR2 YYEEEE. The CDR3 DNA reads TGTGCCAGCAGCTTTCTGGACTTGGAAGAAAAACTGTTTTTT. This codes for CASSFLDLEEKLFF.

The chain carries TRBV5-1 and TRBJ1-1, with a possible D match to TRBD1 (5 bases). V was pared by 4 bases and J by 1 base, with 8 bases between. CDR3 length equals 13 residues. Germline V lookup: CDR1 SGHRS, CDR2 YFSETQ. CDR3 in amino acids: CASSITGNTEAFF. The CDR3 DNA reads TGCGCCAGCAGCATCACAGGGAACACTGAAGCTTTCTTT.

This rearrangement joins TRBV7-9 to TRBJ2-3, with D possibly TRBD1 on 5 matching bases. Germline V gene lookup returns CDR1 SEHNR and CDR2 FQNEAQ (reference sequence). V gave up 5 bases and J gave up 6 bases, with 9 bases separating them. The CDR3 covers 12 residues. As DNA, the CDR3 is TGTGCCAGCAGCCCCCCAGGGGATACGCAGTATTTT. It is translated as CASSPPGDTQYF.

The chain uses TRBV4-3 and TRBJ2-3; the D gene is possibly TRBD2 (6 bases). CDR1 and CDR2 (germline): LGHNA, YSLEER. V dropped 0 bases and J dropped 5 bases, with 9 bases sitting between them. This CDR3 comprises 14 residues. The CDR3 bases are TGCGCCAGCAGCCAAGATCGCGGGAAAGATACGCAGTATTTT. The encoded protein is CASSQDRGKDTQYF.

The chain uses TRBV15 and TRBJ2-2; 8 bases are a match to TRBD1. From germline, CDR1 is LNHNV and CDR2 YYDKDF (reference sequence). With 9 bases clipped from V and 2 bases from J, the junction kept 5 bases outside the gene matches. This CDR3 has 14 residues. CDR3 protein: CATMTGVNTGELFF. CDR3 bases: TGTGCCACAATGACAGGGGTCAACACCGGGGAGCTGTTTTTT.

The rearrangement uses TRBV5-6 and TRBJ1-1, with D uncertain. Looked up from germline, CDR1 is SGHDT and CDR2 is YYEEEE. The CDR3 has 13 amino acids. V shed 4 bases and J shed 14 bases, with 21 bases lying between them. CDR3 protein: CASSPGNWLEHFF. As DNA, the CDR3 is TGTGCCAGCAGCCCAGGCAACTGGCTGGAACACTTCTTT.

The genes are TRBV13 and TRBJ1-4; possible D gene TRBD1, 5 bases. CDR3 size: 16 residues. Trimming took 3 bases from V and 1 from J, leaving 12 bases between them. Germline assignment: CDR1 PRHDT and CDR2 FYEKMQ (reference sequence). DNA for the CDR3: TGTGCCAGCAGCTTGGTTTCAGGGAAAACTAATGAAAAACTGTTTTTT. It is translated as CASSLVSGKTNEKLFF.

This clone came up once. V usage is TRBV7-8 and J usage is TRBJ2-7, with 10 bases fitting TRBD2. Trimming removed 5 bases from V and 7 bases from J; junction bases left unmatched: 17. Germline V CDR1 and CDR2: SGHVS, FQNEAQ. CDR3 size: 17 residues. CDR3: CASSQYLAGAPGGEQYF. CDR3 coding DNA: TGTGCCAGCAGCCAATATCTAGCGGGGGCTCCAGGAGGGGAGCAGTACTTC.

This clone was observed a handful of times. CDR3 nucleotides: TGCGCCAGCAGCCAAGATCAGGGGCCGTCGCCTACCTACGAGCAGTACTTC. Protein sequence: CASSQDQGPSPTYEQYF. The chain links TRBV4-1 to TRBJ2-7; TRBD1 is a possible D gene (6 bases). Germline CDR1 and CDR2: MGHRA and YSYEKL. The CDR3 runs 17 residues. V lost 0 bases and J 2 bases, leaving 17 bases between the germline ends.

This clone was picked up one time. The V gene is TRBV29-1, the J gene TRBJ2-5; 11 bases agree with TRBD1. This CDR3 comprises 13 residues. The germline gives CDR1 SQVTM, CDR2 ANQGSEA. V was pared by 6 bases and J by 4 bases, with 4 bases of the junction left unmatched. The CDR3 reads CSVPGTGGETQYF. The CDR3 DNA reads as TGCAGCGTCCCTGGGACAGGGGGAGAGACCCAGTACTTC.

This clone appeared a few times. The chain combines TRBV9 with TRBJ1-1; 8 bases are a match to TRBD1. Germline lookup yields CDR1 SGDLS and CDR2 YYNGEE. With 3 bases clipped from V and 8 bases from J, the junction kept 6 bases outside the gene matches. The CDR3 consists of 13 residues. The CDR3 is CASSGGQGREAFF. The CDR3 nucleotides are TGTGCCAGCAGCGGCGGACAGGGCAGGGAAGCTTTCTTT.

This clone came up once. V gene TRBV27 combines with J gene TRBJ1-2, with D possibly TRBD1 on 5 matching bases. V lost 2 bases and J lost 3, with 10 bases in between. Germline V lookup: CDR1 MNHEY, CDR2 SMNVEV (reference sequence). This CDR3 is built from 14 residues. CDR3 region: CASSLDSRYYGYTF. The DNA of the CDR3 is TGTGCCAGCAGTTTAGACAGCCGATACTATGGCTACACCTTC.

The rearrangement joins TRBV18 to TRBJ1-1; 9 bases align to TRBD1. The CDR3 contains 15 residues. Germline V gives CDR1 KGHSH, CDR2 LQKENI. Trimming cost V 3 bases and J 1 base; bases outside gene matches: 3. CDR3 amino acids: CASSPRTGENTEAFF. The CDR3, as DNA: TGTGCCAGCTCACCTCGGACAGGGGAGAACACTGAAGCTTTCTTT. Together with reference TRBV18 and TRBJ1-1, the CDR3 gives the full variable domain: NAGVMQNPRHLVRRRGQEARLRCSPMKGHSHVYWYRQLPEEGLKFMVYLQKENIIDESGMPKERFSAEFPKEGPSILRIQQVVRGDSAAYFCASSPRTGENTEAFFGQGTRLTVV.

The CDR3 sequence: CASSLETVWTEAFF. The CDR3 DNA reads as TGTGCCAGCAGCTTGGAAACAGTCTGGACTGAAGCTTTCTTT. V usage is TRBV5-5 and J usage is TRBJ1-1; D is unresolved. The V end lost 0 bases, the J end lost 5 bases, and 11 bases lay between the germline ends. The CDR3 totals 14 residues. Germline CDR1 and CDR2: SGHKS and YYEKEE (reference sequence).

For the CDR3, the DNA is TGTGCCAGCAGCCCAGGGGGTCTGGGGGCAGATACGCAGTATTTT. Protein sequence: CASSPGGLGADTQYF. The V and J genes are TRBV7-8 and TRBJ2-3; 7 nucleotides line up with TRBD1. The CDR3 spans 15 residues. V lost 5 bases, J lost 4 bases, and 9 bases stayed unmatched. The germline CDR1 and CDR2 sequences are SGHVS and FQNEAQ. Full variable domain (rest looked up from reference TRBV7-8 and TRBJ2-3): GAGVSQSPRYKVAKRGQDVALRCDPISGHVSLFWYQQALGQGPEFLTYFQNEAQLDKSGLPSDRFFAERPEGSVSTLKIQRTQQEDSAVYLCASSPGGLGADTQYFGPGTRLTVL.

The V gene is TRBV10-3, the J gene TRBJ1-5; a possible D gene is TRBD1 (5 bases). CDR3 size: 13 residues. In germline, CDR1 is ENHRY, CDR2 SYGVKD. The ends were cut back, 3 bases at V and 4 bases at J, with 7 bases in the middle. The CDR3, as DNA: TGTGCCATCAGTGAACAGGAAAATCAGCCCCAGCATTTT. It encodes CAISEQENQPQHF.

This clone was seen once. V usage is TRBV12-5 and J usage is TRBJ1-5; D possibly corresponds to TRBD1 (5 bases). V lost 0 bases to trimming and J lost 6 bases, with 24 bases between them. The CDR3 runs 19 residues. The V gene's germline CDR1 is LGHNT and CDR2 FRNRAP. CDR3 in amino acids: CASGLVFGRVPARVQPQHF. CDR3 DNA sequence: TGTGCTAGTGGTTTGGTATTTGGCAGGGTGCCGGCCCGGGTTCAGCCCCAGCATTTT.

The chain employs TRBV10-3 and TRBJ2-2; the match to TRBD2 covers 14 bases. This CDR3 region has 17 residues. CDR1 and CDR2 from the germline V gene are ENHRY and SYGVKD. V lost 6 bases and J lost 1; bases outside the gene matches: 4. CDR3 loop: CAIRPGLAGENTGELFF. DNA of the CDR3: TGTGCCATCAGACCGGGACTAGCGGGGGAGAACACCGGGGAGCTGTTTTTT.

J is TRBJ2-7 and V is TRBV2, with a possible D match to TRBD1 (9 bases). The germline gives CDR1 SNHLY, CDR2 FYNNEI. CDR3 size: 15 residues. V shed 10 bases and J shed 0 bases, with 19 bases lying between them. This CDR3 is CATTGGRGVSYEQYF. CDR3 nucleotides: TGTGCCACGACAGGGGGGCGGGGGGTCTCCTACGAGCAGTACTTC.

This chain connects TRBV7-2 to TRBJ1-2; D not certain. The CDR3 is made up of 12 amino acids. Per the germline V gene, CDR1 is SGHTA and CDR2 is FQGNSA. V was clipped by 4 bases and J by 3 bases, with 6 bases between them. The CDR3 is CASSWAHYGYTF. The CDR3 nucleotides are TGTGCCAGCAGCTGGGCACACTATGGCTACACCTTC. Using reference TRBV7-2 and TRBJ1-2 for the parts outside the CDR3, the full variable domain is GAGVSQSPSNKVTEKGKDVELRCDPISGHTALYWYRQSLGQGLEFLIYFQGNSAPDKSGLPSDRFSAERTGGSVSTLTIQRTQQEDSAVYLCASSWAHYGYTFGSGTRLTVV.

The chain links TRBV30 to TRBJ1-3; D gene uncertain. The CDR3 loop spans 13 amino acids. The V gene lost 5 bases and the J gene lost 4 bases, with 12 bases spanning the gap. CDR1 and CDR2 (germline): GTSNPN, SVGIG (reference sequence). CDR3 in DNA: TGTGCCTGGGCAATCGGGAGCGGAAACACCATATATTTT. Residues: CAWAIGSGNTIYF.